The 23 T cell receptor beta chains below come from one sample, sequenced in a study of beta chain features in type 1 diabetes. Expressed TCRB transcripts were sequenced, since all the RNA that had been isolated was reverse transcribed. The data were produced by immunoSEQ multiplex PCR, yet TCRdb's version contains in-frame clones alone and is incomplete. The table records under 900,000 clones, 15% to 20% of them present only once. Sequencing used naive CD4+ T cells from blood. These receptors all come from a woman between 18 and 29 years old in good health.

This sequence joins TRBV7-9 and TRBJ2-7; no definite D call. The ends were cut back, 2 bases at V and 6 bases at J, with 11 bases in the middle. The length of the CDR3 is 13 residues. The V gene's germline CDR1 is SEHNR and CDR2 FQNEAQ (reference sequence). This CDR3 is CASSLQIFAEQYF. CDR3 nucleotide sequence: TGTGCCAGCAGCTTACAGATTTTCGCCGAGCAGTACTTC.

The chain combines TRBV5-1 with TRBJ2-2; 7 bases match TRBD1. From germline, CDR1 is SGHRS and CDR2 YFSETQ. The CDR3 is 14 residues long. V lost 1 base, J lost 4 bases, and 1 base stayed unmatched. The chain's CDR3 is CASSLQGVTGELFF. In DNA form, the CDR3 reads TGCGCCAGCAGCTTGCAGGGGGTCACCGGGGAGCTGTTTTTT.

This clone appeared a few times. In DNA, the CDR3 is TGTGCCAGCTCCCTGGGGGGGCTCTCCTACAATGAGCAGTTCTTC. Its translation is CASSLGGLSYNEQFF. The chain combines TRBV11-2 with TRBJ2-1; maybe TRBD2 (7 bases). The CDR3 is 15 amino acids. Germline CDR1 and CDR2: SGHAT and FQNNGV. Deletions cut 8 bases from V and 0 bases from J, with 14 bases between.

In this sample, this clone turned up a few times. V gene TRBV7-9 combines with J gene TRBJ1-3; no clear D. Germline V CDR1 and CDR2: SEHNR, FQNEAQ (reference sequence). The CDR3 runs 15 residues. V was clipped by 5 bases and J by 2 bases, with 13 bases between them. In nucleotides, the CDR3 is TGTGCCAGCAGCCGAACGCCCGGGACTGGAAACACCATATATTTT. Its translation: CASSRTPGTGNTIYF.

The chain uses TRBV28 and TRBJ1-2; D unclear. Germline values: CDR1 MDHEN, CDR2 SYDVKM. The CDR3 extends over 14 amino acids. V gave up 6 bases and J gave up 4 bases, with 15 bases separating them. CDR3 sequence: CASSWSGKSYGYTF. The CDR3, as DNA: TGTGCCAGCAGCTGGTCGGGGAAATCCTATGGCTACACCTTC.

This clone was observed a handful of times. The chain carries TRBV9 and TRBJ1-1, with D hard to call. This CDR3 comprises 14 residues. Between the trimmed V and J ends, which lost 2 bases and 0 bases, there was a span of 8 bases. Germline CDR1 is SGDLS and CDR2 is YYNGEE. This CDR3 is CASSVEAMNTEAFF. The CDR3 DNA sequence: TGTGCCAGCAGCGTTGAGGCCATGAACACTGAAGCTTTCTTT. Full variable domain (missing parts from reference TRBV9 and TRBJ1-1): DSGVTQTPKHLITATGQRVTLRCSPRSGDLSVYWYQQSLDQGLQFLIQYYNGEERAKGNILERFSAQQFPDLHSELNLSSLELGDSALYFCASSVEAMNTEAFFGQGTRLTVV.

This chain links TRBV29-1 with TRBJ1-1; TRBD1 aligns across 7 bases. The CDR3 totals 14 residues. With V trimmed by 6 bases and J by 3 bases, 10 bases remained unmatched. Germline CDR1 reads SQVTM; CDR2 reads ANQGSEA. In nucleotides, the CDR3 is TGCAGCGTCGTTGAGACAGGGTGGGACACTGAAGCTTTCTTT. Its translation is CSVVETGWDTEAFF.

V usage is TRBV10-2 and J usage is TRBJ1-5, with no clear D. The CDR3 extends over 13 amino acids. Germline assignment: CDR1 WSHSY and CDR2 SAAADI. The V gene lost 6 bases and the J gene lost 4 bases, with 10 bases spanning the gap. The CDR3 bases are TGCGCCAGCAGAGGAGGGTTTAATCAGCCCCAGCATTTT. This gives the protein CASRGGFNQPQHF.

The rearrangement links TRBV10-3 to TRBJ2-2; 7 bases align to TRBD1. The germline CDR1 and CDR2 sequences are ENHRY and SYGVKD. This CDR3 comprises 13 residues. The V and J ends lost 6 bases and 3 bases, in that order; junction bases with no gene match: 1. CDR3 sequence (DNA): TGTGCCATCAGAAGGGGGCACACCGGGGAGCTGTTTTTT. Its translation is CAIRRGHTGELFF.

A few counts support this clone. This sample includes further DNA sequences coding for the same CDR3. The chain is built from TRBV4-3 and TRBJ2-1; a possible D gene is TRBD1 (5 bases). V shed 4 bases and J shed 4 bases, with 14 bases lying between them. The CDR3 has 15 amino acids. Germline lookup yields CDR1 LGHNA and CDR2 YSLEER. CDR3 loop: CASSLRVDGYNEQFF. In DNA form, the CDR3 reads TGCGCCAGCAGCCTCAGGGTGGATGGTTACAATGAGCAGTTCTTC.

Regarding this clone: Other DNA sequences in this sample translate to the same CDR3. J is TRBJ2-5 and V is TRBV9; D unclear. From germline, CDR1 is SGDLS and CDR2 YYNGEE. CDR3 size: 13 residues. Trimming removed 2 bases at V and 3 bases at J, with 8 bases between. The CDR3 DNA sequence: TGTGCCAGCAGCGTCGGCCTTGAAGAGACCCAGTACTTC. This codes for CASSVGLEETQYF.

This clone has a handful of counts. The CDR3 here is CASSQDRREGIFEQFF. CDR3 nucleotide sequence: TGCGCCAGCAGCCAAGACCGGCGGGAGGGCATTTTTGAGCAGTTCTTC. This chain joins TRBV4-1 and TRBJ2-1; 9 bases align to TRBD2. CDR3 length: 16 residues. Germline V gene sequence: CDR1 MGHRA, CDR2 YSYEKL. Trimming at V came to 0 bases and at J to 9 bases, leaving 9 bases not matched to a gene.

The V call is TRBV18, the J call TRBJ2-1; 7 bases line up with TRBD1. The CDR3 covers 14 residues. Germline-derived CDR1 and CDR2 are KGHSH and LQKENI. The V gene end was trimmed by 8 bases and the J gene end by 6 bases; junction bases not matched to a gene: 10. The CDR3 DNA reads TGTGCCAGCACTCGACAGGGTTGGGGCAATGAGCAGTTCTTC. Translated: CASTRQGWGNEQFF.

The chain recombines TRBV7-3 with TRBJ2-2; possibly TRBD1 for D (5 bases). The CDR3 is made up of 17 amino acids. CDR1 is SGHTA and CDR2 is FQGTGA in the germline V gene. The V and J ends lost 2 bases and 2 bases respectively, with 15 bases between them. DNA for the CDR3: TGTGCCAGCAGCTTAGCCGCAGGGCTCCTTAACACCGGGGAGCTGTTTTTT. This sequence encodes CASSLAAGLLNTGELFF.

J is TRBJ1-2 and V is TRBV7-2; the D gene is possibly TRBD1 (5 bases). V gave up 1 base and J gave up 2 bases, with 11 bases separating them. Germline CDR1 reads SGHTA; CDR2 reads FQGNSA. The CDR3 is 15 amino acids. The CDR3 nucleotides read TGTGCCAGCAGCTTAGATGTCGGGGGGAACTATGGCTACACCTTC. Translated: CASSLDVGGNYGYTF.

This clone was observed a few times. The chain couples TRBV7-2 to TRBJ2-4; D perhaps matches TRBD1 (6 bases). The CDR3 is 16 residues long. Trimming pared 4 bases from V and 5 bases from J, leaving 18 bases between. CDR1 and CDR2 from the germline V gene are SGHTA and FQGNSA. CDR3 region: CASSSTKGQIENIQYF. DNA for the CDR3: TGTGCCAGCAGCTCGACAAAGGGACAAATAGAAAACATTCAGTACTTC.

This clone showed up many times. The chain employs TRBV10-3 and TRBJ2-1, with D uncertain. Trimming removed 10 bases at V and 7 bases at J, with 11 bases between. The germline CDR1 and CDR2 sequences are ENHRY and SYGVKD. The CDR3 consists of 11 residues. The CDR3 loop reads CATLDVNEQFF. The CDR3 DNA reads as TGTGCCACCCTAGACGTAAATGAGCAGTTCTTC.

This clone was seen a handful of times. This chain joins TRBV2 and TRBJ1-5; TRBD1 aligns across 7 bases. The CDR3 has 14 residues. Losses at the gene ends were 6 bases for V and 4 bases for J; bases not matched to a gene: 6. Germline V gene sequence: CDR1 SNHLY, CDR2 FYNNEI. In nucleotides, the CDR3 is TGTGCCAGCAGGCAAGGGACAGCTAATCAGCCCCAGCATTTT. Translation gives CASRQGTANQPQHF.

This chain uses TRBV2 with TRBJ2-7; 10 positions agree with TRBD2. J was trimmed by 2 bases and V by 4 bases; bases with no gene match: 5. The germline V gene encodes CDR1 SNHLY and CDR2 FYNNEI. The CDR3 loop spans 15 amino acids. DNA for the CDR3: TGTGCCAGCAGTGTTCTACTAGCGGGGCCCTACGAGCAGTACTTC. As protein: CASSVLLAGPYEQYF. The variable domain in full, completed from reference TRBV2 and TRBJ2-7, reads EPEVTQTPSHQVTQMGQEVILRCVPISNHLYFYWYRQILGQKVEFLVSFYNNEISEKSEIFDDQFSVERPDGSNFTLKIRSTKLEDSAMYFCASSVLLAGPYEQYFGPGTRLTVT.

The CDR3 protein is CASSHGDSSYNEQFF. As DNA, the CDR3 is TGTGCCAGCAGCCATGGGGACAGCTCCTACAATGAGCAGTTCTTC. The chain employs TRBV7-3 and TRBJ2-1, with 7 bases aligning to TRBD1. Germline V gene sequence: CDR1 SGHTA, CDR2 FQGTGA. The CDR3 is 15 residues long. V lost 5 bases, J lost 0 bases, and 4 bases stayed unmatched.

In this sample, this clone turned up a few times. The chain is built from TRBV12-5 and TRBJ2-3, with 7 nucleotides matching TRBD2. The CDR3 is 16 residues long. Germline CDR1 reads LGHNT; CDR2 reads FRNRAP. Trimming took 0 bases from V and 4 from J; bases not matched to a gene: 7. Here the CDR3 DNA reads TGTGCTAGTGGTTTGGTACTGGGAGGGCCTTCAGATACGCAGTATTTT. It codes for CASGLVLGGPSDTQYF.

CDR3 sequence (DNA): TGTGCCAGCAGCCCCAGAGGCGGGGGGGGACGCACAGATACGCAGTATTTT. It yields the protein CASSPRGGGGRTDTQYF. This chain links TRBV4-2 with TRBJ2-3; 9 nucleotides line up with TRBD2. This CDR3 has 17 residues. Germline V CDR1 and CDR2: LGHNA, YNFKEQ. V shed 4 bases, J shed 1 base, and the junction held 9 bases outside the gene matches.

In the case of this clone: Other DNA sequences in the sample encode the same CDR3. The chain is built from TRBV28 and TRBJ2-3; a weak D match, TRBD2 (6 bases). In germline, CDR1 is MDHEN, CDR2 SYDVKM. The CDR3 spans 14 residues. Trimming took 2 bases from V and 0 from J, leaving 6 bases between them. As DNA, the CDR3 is TGTGCCAGCAGTTTAGGGGGGAGCACAGATACGCAGTATTTT. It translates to CASSLGGSTDTQYF.